The present entry profiles one TCR beta chain with its context. This entry belongs to a study of blood T cell repertoires in COVID-19. With 1 base clipped from V and 3 bases from J, the junction kept 6 bases outside the gene matches. This CDR3 is 17 amino acids long. Germline V lookup: CDR1 LGHDT, CDR2 YNNKEL (reference sequence). Some clones are missing from TCRdb's copy, which holds only in-frame ones; the method was immunoSEQ multiplex PCR. Of roughly 250,000 clones in the sample, approximately 79% were seen once. The receptor was isolated from a middle-aged woman with active or convalescent COVID-19. Source material: peripheral blood. This chain links TRBV3-1 (or the pseudogene TRBV3-2) with TRBJ2-1, with 10 bases identical to TRBD2. This CDR3 reads CASSQVLRTSGYNEQFF. The CDR3 DNA is TGTGCCAGCAGCCAAGTACTTCGGACTAGCGGCTACAATGAGCAGTTCTTC.